The next 19 T cell receptor beta chains were all read from a single sample in a study of somatic mutations in cytotoxic T cells in rheumatoid arthritis. TCRdb keeps only in-frame clones here, not all; method: immunoSEQ multiplex PCR. Among 10,000 to 12,000 clones, over 75% were seen once, and the ten largest hold roughly an eighth. The sample consisted of CD8+ T cells sorted from blood. The source of these receptors is an adult with rheumatoid arthritis.

The chain combines TRBV7-3 with TRBJ2-1; TRBD1 might be the D (6 bases). V lost 4 bases and J lost 3, with 13 bases in between. The germline CDR1 and CDR2 sequences are SGHTA and FQGTGA. The CDR3 is 15 residues long. CDR3 bases: TGTGCCAGCAGCTCCCGACAGGCCGTCTACAATGAGCAGTTCTTC. Translation gives CASSSRQAVYNEQFF.

The chain recombines TRBV13 with TRBJ1-1; possibly TRBD1 for D (5 bases). This CDR3 contains 14 residues. Trimming removed 4 bases at V and 1 base at J, with 10 bases between. The germline V gene has CDR1 PRHDT and CDR2 FYEKMQ (reference sequence). Here the CDR3 DNA reads TGTGCCAGCAGCTACCGGACACAGAACACTGAAGCTTTCTTT. It encodes CASSYRTQNTEAFF.

CDR3 nucleotide sequence: TGTGCCAGCATTGAGGCAGCTGGGACCGGGGAGCTGTTTTTT. Its protein product is CASIEAAGTGELFF. The chain recombines TRBV6-5 with TRBJ2-2; D unresolved. Germline V CDR1 and CDR2: MNHEY, SVGAGI. The V end was cut by 7 bases, the J end by 5 bases, with 14 bases between. The CDR3 is 14 amino acids.

This chain connects TRBV29-1 to TRBJ2-3; no definite D call. The germline V and J ends were trimmed by 5 bases and 3 bases, with 12 bases remaining between them. This CDR3 region has 13 residues. Germline-derived CDR1 and CDR2 are SQVTM and ANQGSEA. The CDR3: CSVPLGLTDTQYF. The DNA for the CDR3 is TGCAGCGTTCCCCTCGGTTTGACAGATACGCAGTATTTT.

The V and J genes are TRBV5-1 and TRBJ1-1; D remains ambiguous. Germline CDR1 reads SGHRS; CDR2 reads YFSETQ. V lost 0 bases and J lost 1, with 10 bases in between. The CDR3 contains 15 residues. CDR3 protein: CASSLGEIANTEAFF. DNA of the CDR3: TGCGCCAGCAGCTTGGGAGAGATAGCGAACACTGAAGCTTTCTTT.

This sequence joins TRBV6-5 and TRBJ1-1; D gene uncertain. This CDR3 is built from 15 residues. Germline loops: CDR1 MNHEY, CDR2 SVGAGI. V lost 5 bases and J 2 bases, leaving 15 bases between the germline ends. CDR3 protein: CASSPESVKNTEAFF. CDR3 in DNA: TGTGCCAGCAGTCCAGAGTCGGTTAAAAACACTGAAGCTTTCTTT.

The chain employs TRBV4-1 and TRBJ1-4; 11 bases are a match to TRBD1. V trimming: 7 bases; J trimming: 8 bases; junction bases outside the gene matches: 12. This CDR3 spans 16 amino acids. CDR1 is MGHRA and CDR2 is YSYEKL in the germline V gene. In nucleotides, the CDR3 is TGCGCCAGCACCCGATCCGACCGGACAGGGGGCGAAAAACTGTTTTTT. It encodes CASTRSDRTGGEKLFF.

This rearrangement joins TRBV9 to TRBJ2-2; D call uncertain. The CDR3 runs to 13 residues. The germline CDR1 and CDR2 sequences are SGDLS and YYNGEE. V was clipped by 5 bases and J by 0 bases, with 5 bases between them. The CDR3 loop is CASSQANTGELFF. As DNA, the CDR3 is TGTGCCAGCAGTCAGGCGAACACCGGGGAGCTGTTTTTT.

The gene calls are TRBV2 and TRBJ2-3; D gene ambiguous. The CDR3 is 16 amino acids. Per germline, CDR1 SNHLY and CDR2 FYNNEI. V dropped 0 bases and J dropped 2 bases, with 12 bases sitting between them. The CDR3 region is CASSEAPHPATDTQYF. The CDR3 DNA follows: TGTGCCAGCAGTGAAGCACCCCACCCCGCCACAGATACGCAGTATTTT.

The rearrangement links TRBV28 to TRBJ2-7; perhaps TRBD1 as D (5 bases). Per the germline V gene, CDR1 is MDHEN and CDR2 is SYDVKM. There are 14 residues in the CDR3. The V end was cut by 2 bases, the J end by 5 bases, with 13 bases between. CDR3 protein: CASSLEGRVHEQYF. CDR3 in DNA: TGTGCCAGCAGTTTAGAAGGCAGGGTCCACGAGCAGTACTTC. The whole variable domain, filled in from reference TRBV28 and TRBJ2-7, reads DVKVTQSSRYLVKRTGEKVFLECVQDMDHENMFWYRQDPGLGLRLIYFSYDVKMKEKGDIPEGYSVSREKKERFSLILESASTNQTSMYLCASSLEGRVHEQYFGPGTRLTVT.

This clone was counted between two and nine times. The chain links TRBV5-4 to TRBJ1-6; TRBD1 matches at 7 bases. With V trimmed by 3 bases and J by 8 bases, 5 bases remained unmatched. Per the germline V gene, CDR1 is SGHNT and CDR2 is YYREEE (reference sequence). This CDR3 contains 14 residues. The CDR3 region has the DNA TGTGCCAGCAGCTCCAGGGGGTCGGATTCACCCCTCCACTTT. Translating gives CASSSRGSDSPLHF.

V and J are TRBV28 and TRBJ1-4; a possible D gene is TRBD1 (5 bases). Trimming shortened V by 5 bases and J by 0 bases, and 10 bases separated the two germline ends. The CDR3 runs to 15 residues. Per germline, CDR1 MDHEN and CDR2 SYDVKM. The CDR3 nucleotides are TGTGCCAGCAGTAAAGGCAGGGCAACTAATGAAAAACTGTTTTTT. Translation gives CASSKGRATNEKLFF.

This clone was seen more than once but under ten times. Other DNA sequences in this specimen translate into the identical CDR3. This chain links TRBV19 with TRBJ1-5; no definite D call. The CDR3 extends over 15 amino acids. From germline, CDR1 is LNHDA and CDR2 SQIVND (reference sequence). V was cut by 3 bases and J by 0 bases, with 9 bases left in between. CDR3 DNA: TGTGCCAGTAGTATGGTGGGATATAGCAATCAGCCCCAGCATTTT. Translated: CASSMVGYSNQPQHF.

This clone was seen a handful of times. V usage is TRBV19 and J usage is TRBJ2-1; perhaps D is TRBD1 or TRBD2 (5 bases each). The germline CDR1 and CDR2 sequences are LNHDA and SQIVND (reference sequence). This CDR3 comprises 16 residues. The V and J ends lost 0 bases and 7 bases respectively, with 16 bases between them. In DNA form, the CDR3 reads TGTGCCAGTAGTATAGAACGGGACCCCCTGGGAAATGAGCAGTTCTTC. Protein: CASSIERDPLGNEQFF.

The rearrangement uses TRBV6-4 and TRBJ2-3; D is possibly TRBD2 (7 bases). This CDR3 spans 16 amino acids. The V gene's germline CDR1 is MRHNA and CDR2 SNTAGT. Trimming took off 0 bases at V and 1 base at J, with 11 bases between the two ends. In DNA form, the CDR3 reads TGTGCCAGCAGTGACTCGAGAGGGGGGGGCACAGATACGCAGTATTTT. Its translation: CASSDSRGGGTDTQYF.

CDR3 protein: CASSLSGQGFLSPIPGELFF. In DNA form, the CDR3 reads TGTGCCAGCAGTTTATCGGGACAGGGTTTTTTATCTCCGATCCCCGGGGAGCTGTTTTTT. V usage is TRBV27 and J usage is TRBJ2-2, with 9 bases matching TRBD1. From germline, CDR1 is MNHEY and CDR2 SMNVEV (reference sequence). With V trimmed by 0 bases and J by 6 bases, 17 bases remained unmatched. The CDR3 totals 20 residues.

The V and J genes are TRBV4-2 and TRBJ2-7; TRBD1 might be the D (5 bases). V lost 1 base and J lost 3, with 7 bases in between. This CDR3 comprises 13 residues. Per the germline V gene, CDR1 is LGHNA and CDR2 is YNFKEQ. CDR3 region: CASSQGQIYEQYF. CDR3 coding DNA: TGTGCCAGCAGCCAAGGACAGATCTACGAGCAGTACTTC.

The V and J genes are TRBV27 and TRBJ2-7, with 10 bases lining up with TRBD2. V lost 4 bases, J lost 3 bases, and 3 bases stayed unmatched. CDR1 is MNHEY, CDR2 SMNVEV, per germline (reference sequence). The CDR3 extends over 14 amino acids. CDR3 residues: CASSSGLAVYEQYF. As DNA, the CDR3 is TGTGCCAGCAGTTCCGGACTAGCGGTCTACGAGCAGTACTTC.

The gene calls are TRBV5-4 and TRBJ2-1; D unclear. Per germline, CDR1 SGHNT and CDR2 YYREEE (reference sequence). CDR3 size: 13 residues. V was pared by 5 bases and J by 6 bases, with 12 bases between. The CDR3 sequence is CASSLSNFNEQFF. CDR3 bases: TGTGCCAGCAGTCTTTCTAATTTCAATGAGCAGTTCTTC.